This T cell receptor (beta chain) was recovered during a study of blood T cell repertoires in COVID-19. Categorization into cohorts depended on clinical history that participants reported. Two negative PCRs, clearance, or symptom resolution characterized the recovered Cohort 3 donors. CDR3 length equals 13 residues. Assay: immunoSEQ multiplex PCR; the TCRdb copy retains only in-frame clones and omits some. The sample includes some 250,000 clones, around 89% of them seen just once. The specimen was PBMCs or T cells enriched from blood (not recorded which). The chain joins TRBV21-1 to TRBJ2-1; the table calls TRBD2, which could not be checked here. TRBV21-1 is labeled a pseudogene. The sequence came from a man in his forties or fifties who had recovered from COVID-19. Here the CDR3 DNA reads TGTGCCAGCAGCGCCCGGGAAAACTATGAGCAGTTCTTC. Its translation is CASSARENYEQFF.